Listed here are 10 T cell receptor beta chains from one sample, sequenced in a study of control samples from healthy donors and cancer patients. The repertoire was sequenced with immunoSEQ multiplex PCR; TCRdb's copy has only in-frame clones and lacks some. The sample yields 78,000 or so clones, about 90% seen once. The specimen was blood. These receptors all come from a woman in her 50s in good health.

The gene calls are TRBV19 and TRBJ1-2; D possibly corresponds to TRBD1 (5 bases). CDR1 is LNHDA, CDR2 SQIVND, per germline (reference sequence). The CDR3 covers 12 residues. V dropped 3 bases and J dropped 8 bases, with 10 bases sitting between them. CDR3 amino acids: CASSIGAGGYTF. DNA of the CDR3: TGTGCCAGTAGTATCGGGGCGGGAGGCTACACCTTC.

This clone was observed a single time. The chain combines TRBV7-8 with TRBJ2-1; 14 nucleotides agree with TRBD2. V lost 6 bases to trimming and J lost 4 bases; unmatched junction nucleotides: 8. The CDR3 runs to 17 residues. CDR1 is SGHVS, CDR2 FQNEAQ, per germline. The CDR3 DNA reads TGTGCCAGCAGAAAATCCCGACTAGCGGGAGGGTACAATGAGCAGTTCTTC. It translates to CASRKSRLAGGYNEQFF.

This rearrangement joins TRBV10-3 to TRBJ1-4; D gene uncertain. This CDR3 contains 14 residues. Deletions cut 7 bases from V and 5 bases from J, with 14 bases between. Per the germline V gene, CDR1 is ENHRY and CDR2 is SYGVKD. The DNA for the CDR3 is TGTGCCATCAAATCCGTGGGAGGGAATGAAAAACTGTTTTTT. Its translation: CAIKSVGGNEKLFF.

The chain joins TRBV15 to TRBJ2-7; D is uncertain. The V gene lost 0 bases and the J gene lost 1 base, with 13 bases spanning the gap. Germline V gives CDR1 LNHNV, CDR2 YYDKDF (reference sequence). This CDR3 comprises 16 residues. The CDR3 DNA sequence: TGTGCCACCAGCAGAGATAAGACTTGGGGATCCTACGAGCAGTACTTC. Encoded protein: CATSRDKTWGSYEQYF. The variable domain in full, completed from reference TRBV15 and TRBJ2-7, reads DAMVIQNPRYQVTQFGKPVTLSCSQTLNHNVMYWYQQKSSQAPKLLFHYYDKDFNNEADTPDNFQSRRPNTSFCFLDIRSPGLGDTAMYLCATSRDKTWGSYEQYFGPGTRLTVT.

The J gene is TRBJ2-1, the V gene TRBV3-1 (or the pseudogene TRBV3-2); 14 nucleotides line up with TRBD2. J gave up 9 bases and V 4 bases, and 8 bases lay outside the gene matches. CDR3 size: 16 residues. The germline gives CDR1 LGHDT, CDR2 YNNKEL (reference sequence). The CDR3 region is CASSRGLAGGTGEQFF. The CDR3, as DNA: TGTGCCAGCAGCCGAGGACTAGCGGGAGGTACAGGTGAGCAGTTCTTC.

V gene TRBV18 combines with J gene TRBJ2-3; 7 nucleotides line up with TRBD1. This CDR3 region has 14 residues. Germline assignment: CDR1 KGHSH and CDR2 LQKENI. V trimming: 3 bases; J trimming: 2 bases; junction bases outside the gene matches: 2. DNA for the CDR3: TGTGCCAGCTCACCGACAGGGACCACAGATACGCAGTATTTT. Translating it yields CASSPTGTTDTQYF.

The chain links TRBV30 to TRBJ2-7, with D perhaps matching TRBD2 (6 bases). Germline CDR1 reads GTSNPN; CDR2 reads SVGIG (reference sequence). The length of the CDR3 is 13 residues. Trimming took 3 bases from V and 8 from J, leaving 17 bases between them. The DNA of the CDR3 is TGTGCCTGGAGCGGGACTCCCAGTTCCCAGCAGTACTTC. Translated, it gives CAWSGTPSSQQYF. The full variable domain, with the rest looked up from reference TRBV30 and TRBJ2-7, is SQTIHQWPATLVQPVGSPLSLECTVEGTSNPNLYWYRQAAGRGLQLLFYSVGIGQISSEVPQNLSASRPQDRQFILSSKKLLLSDSGFYLCAWSGTPSSQQYFGPGTRLTVT.

The chain joins TRBV6-1 to TRBJ2-1; perhaps TRBD2 as D (5 bases). Germline V gives CDR1 MNHNS, CDR2 SASEGT. The V end lost 0 bases, the J end lost 6 bases, and 9 bases lay between the germline ends. This CDR3 spans 14 amino acids. The CDR3 DNA sequence: TGTGCCAGCAGTGAAGCGTACCGGGGCAATGAGCAGTTCTTC. Translated, it gives CASSEAYRGNEQFF.

V is TRBV28 and J is TRBJ2-7, with 8 bases matching TRBD1. The CDR3 spans 13 residues. The germline V gene encodes CDR1 MDHEN and CDR2 SYDVKM. V was clipped by 6 bases and J by 6 bases; unmatched bases: 7. The CDR3 region is CASSRTGRAEQYF. The CDR3 bases are TGTGCCAGCAGCCGGACAGGGCGGGCCGAGCAGTACTTC.

V usage is TRBV7-2 and J usage is TRBJ1-1; D not certain. The V end lost 5 bases, the J end lost 2 bases, and 9 bases lay between the germline ends. The CDR3 runs 13 residues. Per germline, CDR1 SGHTA and CDR2 FQGNSA. The CDR3 region has the DNA TGTGCCAGCAGCCCCCGGGGTAACACTGAAGCTTTCTTT. It is translated as CASSPRGNTEAFF. Full variable domain (remainder filled in from reference TRBV7-2 and TRBJ1-1): GAGVSQSPSNKVTEKGKDVELRCDPISGHTALYWYRQSLGQGLEFLIYFQGNSAPDKSGLPSDRFSAERTGGSVSTLTIQRTQQEDSAVYLCASSPRGNTEAFFGQGTRLTVV.